This is a list of T cell receptor beta chains from one sample in a study of T cell changes during pregnancy in multiple sclerosis. Produced via immunoSEQ multiplex PCR; TCRdb's table is partial and in-frame only. The data show tens of thousands of clones, 85% to 95% seen once. This specimen was peripheral blood, taken in the third trimester of pregnancy. All receptors come from a female donor in good health, enrolled as a control in a pregnancy study. The CDR3 runs from the conserved cysteine through the conserved F or W. The order of the fields is J gene, V gene, clone size, D gene, CDR3 DNA, CDR3 protein. The D gene is left open where the match is weak. Size is stated for part of the rows, as once, few or many counts, or as a class when the clone is expanded.

J gene: TRBJ1-1
V gene: TRBV6-5
clone size: .
D gene: TRBD1
CDR3 DNA: TGTGCCAGCAGTCCCCGACAGGGCCACACTGAAGCTTTCTTT
CDR3 protein: CASSPRQGHTEAFF

J gene: TRBJ1-6
V gene: TRBV5-1
clone size: .
D gene: TRBD1
CDR3 DNA: TGCGCCAGCAGTAGCGGGACAGGGTATGAAGGACCCCTCCACTTT
CDR3 protein: CASSSGTGYEGPLHF

J gene: TRBJ2-5
V gene: TRBV18
clone size: .
D gene: TRBD2
CDR3 DNA: TGTGCCAGCTCACCTTTTTTCTTAAAACTAGCGGATACCCAAGAGACCCAGTACTTC
CDR3 protein: CASSPFFLKLADTQETQYF

J gene: TRBJ2-7
V gene: TRBV7-6
clone size: .
D gene: TRBD2
CDR3 DNA: TGTGCCAGCAGCTTATCTCTTGCGGGAGGATCCTACGAGCAGTACTTC
CDR3 protein: CASSLSLAGGSYEQYF

J gene: TRBJ2-5
V gene: TRBV5-6
clone size: .
D gene: TRBD1
CDR3 DNA: TGTGCCAGCAGCCCCCGAGACAGGGGTGGAGAGACCCAGTACTTC
CDR3 protein: CASSPRDRGGETQYF

J gene: TRBJ1-3
V gene: TRBV7-2
clone size: .
D gene: .
CDR3 DNA: TGTGCCAGCAGCTGGGCCCGGGGAAACACCATATATTTT
CDR3 protein: CASSWARGNTIYF

J gene: TRBJ1-5
V gene: TRBV7-8
clone size: .
D gene: .
CDR3 DNA: TGTGCCAGCAGCTTAGCGAGAGGGAAAGGCAATCAGCCCCAGCATTTT
CDR3 protein: CASSLARGKGNQPQHF

J gene: TRBJ1-3
V gene: TRBV30
clone size: .
D gene: .
CDR3 DNA: TGTGCCTGGAGTGTATTGGGGGCTCTTGGAAACACCATATATTTT
CDR3 protein: CAWSVLGALGNTIYF

J gene: TRBJ2-1
V gene: TRBV7-2
clone size: .
D gene: .
CDR3 DNA: TGTGCCAGCGCAATACTAGCCGGTCCTCCTGCCAATGAGCAGTTCTTC
CDR3 protein: CASAILAGPPANEQFF

J gene: TRBJ1-3
V gene: TRBV7-9
clone size: .
D gene: TRBD1
CDR3 DNA: TGTGCCAGCAGCTTGACCAGGGGGCCCTCTGGAAACACCATATATTTT
CDR3 protein: CASSLTRGPSGNTIYF

J gene: TRBJ2-1
V gene: TRBV10-3
clone size: .
D gene: .
CDR3 DNA: TGTGCCATCAGTGGGGGACTGTACAATGAGCAGTTCTTC
CDR3 protein: CAISGGLYNEQFF

J gene: TRBJ2-7
V gene: TRBV10-3
clone size: .
D gene: .
CDR3 DNA: TGTGCCATCCCCGAGATAACCCCCATCGGCTACGAGCAGTACTTC
CDR3 protein: CAIPEITPIGYEQYF

J gene: TRBJ2-1
V gene: TRBV30
clone size: .
D gene: .
CDR3 DNA: TGTGCCTGGAGTGAGGGGCGGGGCAATGAGCAGTTCTTC
CDR3 protein: CAWSEGRGNEQFF

J gene: TRBJ1-1
V gene: TRBV9
clone size: .
D gene: TRBD1
CDR3 DNA: TGTGCCAGCAGCGCTCTAGGGGGCGGGAACACTGAAGCTTTCTTT
CDR3 protein: CASSALGGGNTEAFF

J gene: TRBJ1-4
V gene: TRBV5-1
clone size: .
D gene: .
CDR3 DNA: TGCGCCAGCAAGGAGGCAGCTGCAACTAATGAAAAACTGTTTTTT
CDR3 protein: CASKEAAATNEKLFF

J gene: TRBJ2-7
V gene: TRBV29-1
clone size: .
D gene: .
CDR3 DNA: TGCAGCGTTGATGCAGGGGCGAGCGAGCAGTACTTC
CDR3 protein: CSVDAGASEQYF

J gene: TRBJ2-2
V gene: TRBV7-8
clone size: .
D gene: .
CDR3 DNA: TGTGCCAGCAGCCCTTTTCCCCCCTTATCAGCGGGCACCGGGGAGCTGTTTTTT
CDR3 protein: CASSPFPPLSAGTGELFF

J gene: TRBJ2-1
V gene: TRBV27
clone size: .
D gene: .
CDR3 DNA: TGTGCCAGCAGTTCCCGGCCGGGGGACTCCTACAATGAGCAGTTCTTC
CDR3 protein: CASSSRPGDSYNEQFF

J gene: TRBJ2-1
V gene: TRBV5-4
clone size: .
D gene: TRBD2
CDR3 DNA: TGTGCCAGCAGCTTGGCCGGGAGGGCCATTTACAATGAGCAGTTCTTC
CDR3 protein: CASSLAGRAIYNEQFF

J gene: TRBJ2-2
V gene: TRBV6-4
clone size: medium-sized
D gene: TRBD2
CDR3 DNA: TGTGCCAGCAGTCCTAACCCGGGGGGAAACACCGGGGAGCTGTTTTTT
CDR3 protein: CASSPNPGGNTGELFF

J gene: TRBJ2-1
V gene: TRBV6-4
clone size: .
D gene: .
CDR3 DNA: TGTGCCAGCAGACGACTAGAAGGGAATCACAATGAGCAGTTCTTC
CDR3 protein: CASRRLEGNHNEQFF

J gene: TRBJ2-1
V gene: TRBV7-3
clone size: .
D gene: TRBD1
CDR3 DNA: TGTGCCAGCAGCTCTCGGGACAGGGGGTTCAATGAGCAGTTCTTC
CDR3 protein: CASSSRDRGFNEQFF

J gene: TRBJ2-1
V gene: TRBV7-2
clone size: .
D gene: TRBD2
CDR3 DNA: TGTGCCAGCAGCTGGACTAGCGAGACCTACAATGAGCAGTTCTTC
CDR3 protein: CASSWTSETYNEQFF

J gene: TRBJ2-1
V gene: TRBV28
clone size: .
D gene: .
CDR3 DNA: TGTGCCAGCAGTCTTGGGGGCGCCGGCACAGGGGAGCAGTTCTTC
CDR3 protein: CASSLGGAGTGEQFF

J gene: TRBJ1-1
V gene: TRBV29-1
clone size: few
D gene: .
CDR3 DNA: TGCAGCGTTGCGTGGCAGGCCAACACTGAAGCTTTCTTT
CDR3 protein: CSVAWQANTEAFF

J gene: TRBJ2-3
V gene: TRBV19
clone size: .
D gene: .
CDR3 DNA: TGTGCCAGTAGTCCGGGTCGGGGGGCAGGTGGAGATACGCAGTATTTT
CDR3 protein: CASSPGRGAGGDTQYF

J gene: TRBJ1-5
V gene: TRBV5-1
clone size: .
D gene: .
CDR3 DNA: TGCGCCAGCAGCTTGGGACAGCCATATCAGCCCCAGCATTTT
CDR3 protein: CASSLGQPYQPQHF